This entry describes one TCR beta chain. The data are from a study of blood T cell repertoires in COVID-19. Study-level background: COVID-19 samples from acute and convalescent phases originated in the United States, Italy and Spain. In each case, the material was cDNA or gDNA derived from T cells, B-cell-depleted T cells, or PBMCs.

This CDR3 region has 14 residues. Germline values: CDR1 LNHDA, CDR2 SQIVND (reference sequence). The V segment lost 9 bases and the J segment 11 bases; nucleotides outside the gene matches: 13. TCRdb keeps only in-frame clones here, not all; method: immunoSEQ multiplex PCR. This table has 270,000 or so clones, about 90% appearing once. Enrollment of patients from Seattle took place during active infection, with longitudinal follow-up. The rearrangement uses TRBV19 and TRBJ1-5; TRBD1 matches at 10 bases. The source of this sequence is a woman in her twenties or thirties with COVID-19, enrolled during active disease. Sequenced sample: peripheral blood. CDR3 nucleotides: TGTGCCAGCACCCAGGGGACAGGGGAAATGGCCCAGCATTTT. It codes for CASTQGTGEMAQHF.